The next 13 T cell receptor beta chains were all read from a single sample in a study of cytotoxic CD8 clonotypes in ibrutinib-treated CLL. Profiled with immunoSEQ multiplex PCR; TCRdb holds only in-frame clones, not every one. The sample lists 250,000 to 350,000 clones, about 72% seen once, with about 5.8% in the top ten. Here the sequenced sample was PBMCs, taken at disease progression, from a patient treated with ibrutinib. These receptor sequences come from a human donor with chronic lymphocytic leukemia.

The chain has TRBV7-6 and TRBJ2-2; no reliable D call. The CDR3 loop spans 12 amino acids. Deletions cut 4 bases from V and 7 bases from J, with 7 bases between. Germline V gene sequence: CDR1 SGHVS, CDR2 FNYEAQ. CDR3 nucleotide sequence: TGTGCCAGCAGCTCAGACATCGGGGAGCTGTTTTTT. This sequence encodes CASSSDIGELFF.

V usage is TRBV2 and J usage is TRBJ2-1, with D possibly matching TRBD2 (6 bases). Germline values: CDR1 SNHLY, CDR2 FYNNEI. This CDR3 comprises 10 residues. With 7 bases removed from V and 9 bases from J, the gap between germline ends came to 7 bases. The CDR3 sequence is CASMGLEQFF. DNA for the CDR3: TGTGCCAGCATGGGACTTGAGCAGTTCTTC.

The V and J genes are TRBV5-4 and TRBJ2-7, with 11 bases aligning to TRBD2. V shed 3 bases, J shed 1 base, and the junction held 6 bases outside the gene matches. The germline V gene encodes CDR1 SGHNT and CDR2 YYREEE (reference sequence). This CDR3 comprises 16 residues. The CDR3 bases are TGTGCCAGCAGCTCATCCGGGACTAGCGGTTCCTACGAGCAGTACTTC. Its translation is CASSSSGTSGSYEQYF. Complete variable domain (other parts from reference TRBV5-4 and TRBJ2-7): ETGVTQSPTHLIKTRGQQVTLRCSSQSGHNTVSWYQQALGQGPQFIFQYYREEENGRGNFPPRFSGLQFPNYSSELNVNALELDDSALYLCASSSSGTSGSYEQYFGPGTRLTVT.

The CDR3, as DNA: TGTGCCAGCAGTCGGACACGCAATCAGCCCCAGCATTTT. This codes for CASSRTRNQPQHF. This chain joins TRBV6-6 and TRBJ1-5, with D possibly matching TRBD1 (5 bases). The CDR3 is made up of 13 amino acids. Germline values: CDR1 MNHNY, CDR2 SVGAGI (reference sequence). Trimming shortened V by 5 bases and J by 2 bases, and 7 bases separated the two germline ends.

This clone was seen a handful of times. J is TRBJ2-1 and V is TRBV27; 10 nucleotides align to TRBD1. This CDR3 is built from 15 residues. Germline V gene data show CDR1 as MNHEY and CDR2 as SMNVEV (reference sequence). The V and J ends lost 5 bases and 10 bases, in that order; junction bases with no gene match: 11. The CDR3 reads CASSPGTGVSSEQFF. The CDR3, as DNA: TGTGCCAGCAGTCCAGGGACAGGGGTCTCTTCGGAGCAGTTCTTC.

CDR3 amino acids: CASSSGQGVADTQYF. Here the CDR3 DNA reads TGTGCCAGCAGTTCGGGACAGGGGGTAGCAGATACGCAGTATTTT. This rearrangement joins TRBV6-5 to TRBJ2-3, with TRBD1 identical over 11 bases. V dropped 4 bases and J dropped 4; count of bases not matched to a gene: 4. CDR3 length: 15 amino acids. CDR1 and CDR2 (germline): MNHEY, SVGAGI.

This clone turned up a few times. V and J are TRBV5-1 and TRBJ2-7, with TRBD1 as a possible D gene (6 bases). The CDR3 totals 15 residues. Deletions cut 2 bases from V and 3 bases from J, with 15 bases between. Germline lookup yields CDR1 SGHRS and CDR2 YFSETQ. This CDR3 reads CASSFNRVMDYEQYF. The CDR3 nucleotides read TGCGCCAGCAGCTTTAACAGGGTAATGGACTACGAGCAGTACTTC.

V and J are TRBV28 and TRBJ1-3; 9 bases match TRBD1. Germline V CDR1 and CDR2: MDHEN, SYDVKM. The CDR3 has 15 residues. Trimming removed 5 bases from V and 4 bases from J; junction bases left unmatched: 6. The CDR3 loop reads CASSVQGARGNTIYF. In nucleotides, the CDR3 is TGTGCCAGCAGTGTACAGGGGGCGAGGGGAAACACCATATATTTT.

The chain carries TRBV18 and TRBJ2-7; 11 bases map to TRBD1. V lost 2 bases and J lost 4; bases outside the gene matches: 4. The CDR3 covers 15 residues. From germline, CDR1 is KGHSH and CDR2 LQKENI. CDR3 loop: CASSPAGTGGYEQYF. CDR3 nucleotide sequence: TGTGCCAGCTCACCAGCGGGGACAGGGGGATACGAGCAGTACTTC.

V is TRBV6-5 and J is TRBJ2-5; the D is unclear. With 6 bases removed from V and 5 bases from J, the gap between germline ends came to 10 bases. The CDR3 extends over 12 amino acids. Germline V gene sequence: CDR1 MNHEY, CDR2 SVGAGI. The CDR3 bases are TGTGCCAGCAGCCCAACTGGGGAGACCCAGTACTTC. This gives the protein CASSPTGETQYF.

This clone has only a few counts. This chain's CDR3 is CASSSNSLSNEQYF. The CDR3 nucleotides read TGTGCCAGCAGTTCTAACTCCCTGTCCAACGAGCAGTACTTC. The V call is TRBV28, the J call TRBJ2-7; D is ambiguous. The CDR3 consists of 14 residues. CDR1 and CDR2 (germline): MDHEN, SYDVKM. V dropped 4 bases and J dropped 5 bases, with 15 bases sitting between them. The full variable domain, in which reference TRBV28 and TRBJ2-7 provide the parts outside the CDR3, is DVKVTQSSRYLVKRTGEKVFLECVQDMDHENMFWYRQDPGLGLRLIYFSYDVKMKEKGDIPEGYSVSREKKERFSLILESASTNQTSMYLCASSSNSLSNEQYFGPGTRLTVT.

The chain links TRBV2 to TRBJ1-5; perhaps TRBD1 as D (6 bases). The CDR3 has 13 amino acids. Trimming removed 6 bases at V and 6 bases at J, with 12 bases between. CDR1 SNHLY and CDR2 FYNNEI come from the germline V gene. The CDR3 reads CASRKGGRQPQHF. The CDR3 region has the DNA TGTGCCAGCAGGAAGGGGGGTCGTCAGCCCCAGCATTTT.

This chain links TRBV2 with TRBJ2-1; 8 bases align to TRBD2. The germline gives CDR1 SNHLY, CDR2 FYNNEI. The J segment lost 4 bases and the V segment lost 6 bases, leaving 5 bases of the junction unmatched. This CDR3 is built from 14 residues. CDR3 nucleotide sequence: TGTGCCAGCAGGGGCGGGGGGCCGTACAATGAGCAGTTCTTC. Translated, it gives CASRGGGPYNEQFF.